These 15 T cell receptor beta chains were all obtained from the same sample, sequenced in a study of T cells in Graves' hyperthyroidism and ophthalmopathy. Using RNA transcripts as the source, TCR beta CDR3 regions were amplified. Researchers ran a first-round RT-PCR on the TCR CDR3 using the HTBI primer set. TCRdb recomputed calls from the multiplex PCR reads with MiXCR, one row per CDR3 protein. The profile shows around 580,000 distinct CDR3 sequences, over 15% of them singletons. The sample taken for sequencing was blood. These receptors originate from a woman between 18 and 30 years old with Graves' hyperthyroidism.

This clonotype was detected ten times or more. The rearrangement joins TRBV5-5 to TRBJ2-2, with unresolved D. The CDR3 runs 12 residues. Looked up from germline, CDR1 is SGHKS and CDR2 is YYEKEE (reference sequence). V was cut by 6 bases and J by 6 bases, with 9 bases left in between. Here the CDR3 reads CASTFGAGELFF. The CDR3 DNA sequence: TGTGCCAGCACCTTTGGCGCCGGGGAGCTGTTTTTT.

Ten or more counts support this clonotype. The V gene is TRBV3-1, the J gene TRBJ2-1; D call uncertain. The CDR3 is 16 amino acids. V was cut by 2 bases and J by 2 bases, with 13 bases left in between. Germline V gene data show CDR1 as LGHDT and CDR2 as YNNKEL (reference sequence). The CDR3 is CASSQSDHNPYNEQFF. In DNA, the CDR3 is TGTGCCAGCAGCCAAAGCGACCACAATCCCTACAATGAGCAGTTCTTC.

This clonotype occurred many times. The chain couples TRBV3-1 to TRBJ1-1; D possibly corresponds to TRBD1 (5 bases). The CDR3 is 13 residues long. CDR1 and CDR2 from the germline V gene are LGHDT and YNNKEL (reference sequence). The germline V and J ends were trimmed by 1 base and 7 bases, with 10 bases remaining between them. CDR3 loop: CASSQGDGDEAFF. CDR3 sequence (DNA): TGTGCCAGCAGCCAAGGGGACGGCGATGAAGCTTTCTTT.

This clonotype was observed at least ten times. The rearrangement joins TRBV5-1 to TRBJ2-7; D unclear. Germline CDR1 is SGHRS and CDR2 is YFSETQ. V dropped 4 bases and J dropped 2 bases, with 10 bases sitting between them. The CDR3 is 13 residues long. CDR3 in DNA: TGCGCCAGCAGCCCGACCCCAACCTACGAGCAGTACTTC. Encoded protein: CASSPTPTYEQYF.

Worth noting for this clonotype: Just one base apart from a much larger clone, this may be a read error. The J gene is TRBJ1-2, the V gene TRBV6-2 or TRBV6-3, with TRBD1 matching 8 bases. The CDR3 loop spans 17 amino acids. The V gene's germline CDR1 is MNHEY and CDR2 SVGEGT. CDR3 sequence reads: CASSYPLTGADYYGYAF. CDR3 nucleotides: TGTGCCAGCAGTTACCCTCTGACAGGGGCAGACTACTATGGCTACGCCTTC.

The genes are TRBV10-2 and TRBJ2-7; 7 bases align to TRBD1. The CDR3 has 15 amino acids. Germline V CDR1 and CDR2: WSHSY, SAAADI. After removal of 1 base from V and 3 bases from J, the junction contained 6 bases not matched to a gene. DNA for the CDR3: TGCGCCAGCAGTGAGTGGAACAGGGGTGTCTACGAGCAGTACTTC. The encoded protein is CASSEWNRGVYEQYF.

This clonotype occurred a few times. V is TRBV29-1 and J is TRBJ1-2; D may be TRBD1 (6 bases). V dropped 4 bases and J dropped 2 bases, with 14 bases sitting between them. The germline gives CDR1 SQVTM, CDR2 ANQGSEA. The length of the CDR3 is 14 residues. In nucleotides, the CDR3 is TGCAGCGTTGGGGAGTTGGGGGCGAACTATGGCTACACCTTC. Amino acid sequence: CSVGELGANYGYTF.

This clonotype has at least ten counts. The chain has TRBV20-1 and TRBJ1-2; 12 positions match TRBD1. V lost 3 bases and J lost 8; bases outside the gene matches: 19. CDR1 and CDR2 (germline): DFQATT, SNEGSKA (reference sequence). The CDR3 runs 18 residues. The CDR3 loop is CSASAPGTGGFGTRGYTF. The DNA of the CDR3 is TGCAGTGCTAGTGCCCCGGGGACAGGGGGCTTCGGGACTAGGGGCTACACCTTC.

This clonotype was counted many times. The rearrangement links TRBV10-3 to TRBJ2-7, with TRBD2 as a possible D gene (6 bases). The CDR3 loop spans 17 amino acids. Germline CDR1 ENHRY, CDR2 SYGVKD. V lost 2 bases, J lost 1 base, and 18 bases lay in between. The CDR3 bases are TGTGCCATCAGTGAGCTAGGCGAGAGAGGAGGGTCCTACGAGCAGTACTTC. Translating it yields CAISELGERGGSYEQYF.

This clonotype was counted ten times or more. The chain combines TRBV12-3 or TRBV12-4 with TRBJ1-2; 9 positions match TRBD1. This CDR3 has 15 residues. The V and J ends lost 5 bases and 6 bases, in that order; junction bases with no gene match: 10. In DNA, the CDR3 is TGTGCCAGCAGTCCAGGACAGGGGTTTAAGGATGGCTACACCTTC. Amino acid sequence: CASSPGQGFKDGYTF.

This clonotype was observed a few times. The chain's CDR3 is CASSLDMAGPYNEQFF. CDR3 sequence (DNA): TGTGCCAGCAGCTTAGATATGGCGGGGCCATACAATGAGCAGTTCTTC. The chain recombines TRBV7-9 with TRBJ2-1; D perhaps matches TRBD2 (6 bases). The V gene lost 1 base and the J gene lost 4 bases, with 14 bases spanning the gap. CDR1 is SEHNR and CDR2 is FQNEAQ in the germline V gene (reference sequence). The CDR3 sequence is 16 residues long.

The chain's CDR3 is CASSLVWENTGELFF. CDR3 bases: TGTGCCAGCAGCTTGGTTTGGGAGAACACCGGGGAGCTGTTTTTT. The chain is built from TRBV5-6 and TRBJ2-2; D not certain. The CDR3 spans 15 residues. Germline V lookup: CDR1 SGHDT, CDR2 YYEEEE. V was clipped by 0 bases and J by 1 base, with 7 bases between them.

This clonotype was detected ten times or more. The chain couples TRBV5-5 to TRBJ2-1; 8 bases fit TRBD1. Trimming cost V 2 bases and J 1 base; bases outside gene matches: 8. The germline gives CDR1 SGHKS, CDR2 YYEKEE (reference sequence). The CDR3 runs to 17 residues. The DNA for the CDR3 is TGTGCCAGCAGCTTCGACAGGGGAGTGTGGTCCTACAATGAGCAGTTCTTC. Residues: CASSFDRGVWSYNEQFF.

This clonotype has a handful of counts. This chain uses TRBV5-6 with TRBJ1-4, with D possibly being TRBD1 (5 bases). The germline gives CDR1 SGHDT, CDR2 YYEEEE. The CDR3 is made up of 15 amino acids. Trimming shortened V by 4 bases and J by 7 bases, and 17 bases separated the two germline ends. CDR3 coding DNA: TGTGCCAGCAGCCCGAACGGCAGGGTTACTGAAAAACTGTTTTTT. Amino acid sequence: CASSPNGRVTEKLFF.

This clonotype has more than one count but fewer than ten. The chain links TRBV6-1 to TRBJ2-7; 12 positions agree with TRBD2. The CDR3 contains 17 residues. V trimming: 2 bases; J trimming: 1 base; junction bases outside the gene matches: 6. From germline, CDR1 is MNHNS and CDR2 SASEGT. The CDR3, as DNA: TGTGCCAGCAGTGAACGTATTACTAGCGGGAGGTCCTACGAGCAGTACTTC. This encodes CASSERITSGRSYEQYF.